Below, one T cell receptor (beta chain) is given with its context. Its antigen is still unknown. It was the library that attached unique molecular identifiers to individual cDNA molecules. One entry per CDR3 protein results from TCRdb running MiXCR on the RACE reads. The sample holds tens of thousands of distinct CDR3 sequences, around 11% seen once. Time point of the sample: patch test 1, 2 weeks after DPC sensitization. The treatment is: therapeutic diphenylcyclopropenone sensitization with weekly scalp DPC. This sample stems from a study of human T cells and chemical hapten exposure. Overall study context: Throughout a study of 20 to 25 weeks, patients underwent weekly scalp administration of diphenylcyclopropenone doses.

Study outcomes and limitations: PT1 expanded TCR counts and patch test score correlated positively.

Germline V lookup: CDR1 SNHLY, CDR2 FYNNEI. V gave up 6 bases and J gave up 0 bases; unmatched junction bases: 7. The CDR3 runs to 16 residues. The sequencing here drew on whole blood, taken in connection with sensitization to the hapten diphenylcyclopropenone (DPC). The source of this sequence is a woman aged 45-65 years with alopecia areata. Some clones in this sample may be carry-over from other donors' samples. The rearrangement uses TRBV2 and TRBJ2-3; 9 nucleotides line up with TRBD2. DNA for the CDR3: TGTGCCAGCAGCGGCGGGGGGGCCTTGAGCACAGATACGCAGTATTTT. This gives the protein CASSGGGALSTDTQYF. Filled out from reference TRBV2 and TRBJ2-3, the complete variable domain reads EPEVTQTPSHQVTQMGQEVILRCVPISNHLYFYWYRQILGQKVEFLVSFYNNEISEKSEIFDDQFSVERPDGSNFTLKIRSTKLEDSAMYFCASSGGGALSTDTQYFGPGTRLTVL.